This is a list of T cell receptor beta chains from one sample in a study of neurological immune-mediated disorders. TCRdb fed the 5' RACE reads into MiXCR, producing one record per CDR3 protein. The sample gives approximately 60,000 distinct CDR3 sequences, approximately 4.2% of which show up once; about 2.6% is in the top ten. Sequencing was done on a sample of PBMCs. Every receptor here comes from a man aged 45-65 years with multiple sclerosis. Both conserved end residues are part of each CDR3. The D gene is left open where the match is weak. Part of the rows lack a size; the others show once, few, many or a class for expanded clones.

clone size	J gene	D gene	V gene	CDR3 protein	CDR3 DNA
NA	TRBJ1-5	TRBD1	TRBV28	CASRRQGASNQPQHF	TGTGCCAGCAGGCGACAGGGGGCGAGCAATCAGCCCCAGCATTTT
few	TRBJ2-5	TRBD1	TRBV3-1	CASRDRGQETQYF	TGTGCCAGCAGGGACAGGGGACAAGAGACCCAGTACTTC
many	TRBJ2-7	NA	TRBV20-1	CSARDLGYEQYF	TGCAGTGCCCGGGACCTGGGGTACGAGCAGTACTTC
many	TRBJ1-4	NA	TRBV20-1	CSARVGNANEKLFF	TGCAGTGCTAGAGTGGGGAACGCTAATGAAAAACTGTTTTTT
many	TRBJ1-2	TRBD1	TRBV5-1	CASSQDRDYGYTF	TGCGCCAGCAGCCAGGACAGGGACTATGGCTACACCTTC
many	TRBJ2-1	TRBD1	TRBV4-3	CASSLEIGTGNNEQFF	TGCGCCAGCAGCCTCGAGATCGGGACAGGCAACAATGAGCAGTTCTTC
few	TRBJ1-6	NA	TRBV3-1	CASSQQYGHNSPLNF	TGTGCCAGCAGCCAACAATACGGCCATAATTCACCCCTCAACTTT
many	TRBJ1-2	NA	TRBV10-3	CAISGEGDYGYTF	TGTGCCATCAGTGGCGAAGGGGACTATGGCTACACCTTC
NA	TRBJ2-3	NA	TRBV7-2	CASSYGTRTDTQYF	TGTGCCAGCAGCTACGGGACCCGCACAGATACGCAGTATTTT
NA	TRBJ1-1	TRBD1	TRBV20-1	CSASPLRDRAEAFF	TGCAGTGCTAGTCCTCTAAGAGACAGGGCTGAAGCTTTCTTT
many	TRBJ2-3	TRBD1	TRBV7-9	CASSFLMTGSFADTQYF	TGTGCCAGCAGCTTCCTCATGACAGGGAGTTTTGCAGATACGCAGTATTTT
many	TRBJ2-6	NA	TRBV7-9	CASSYRRYSGANVLTF	TGTGCCAGCAGCTACCGACGGTACTCTGGGGCCAACGTCCTGACTTTC
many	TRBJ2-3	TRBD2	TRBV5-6	CASSGRGGPTDTQYF	TGTGCCAGCAGCGGACGGGGGGGCCCCACAGATACGCAGTATTTT
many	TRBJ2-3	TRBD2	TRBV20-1	CSARVWGGGSDTQYF	TGCAGTGCTAGAGTGTGGGGCGGGGGGTCAGATACGCAGTATTTT
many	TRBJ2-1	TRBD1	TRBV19	CASSYRDRLEQFF	TGTGCCAGTAGCTACCGGGACAGGCTTGAGCAGTTCTTC
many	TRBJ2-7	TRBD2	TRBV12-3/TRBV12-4	CASSRTSGGSYEQYF	TGTGCCAGCAGCCGTACTAGCGGGGGATCCTACGAGCAGTACTTC
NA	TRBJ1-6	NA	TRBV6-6	CASSYLGSSPLNF	TGTGCCAGCAGTTACTTGGGAAGCTCACCCCTCAACTTT
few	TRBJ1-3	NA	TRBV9	CASSIAGTTGNTIYF	TGTGCCAGCAGCATTGCCGGGACAACTGGAAACACCATATATTTT
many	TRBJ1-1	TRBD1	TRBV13	CASRTQGAGAFF	TGTGCCAGCAGAACACAGGGGGCGGGAGCTTTCTTT
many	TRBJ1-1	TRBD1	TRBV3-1	CASSPRQGTEAFF	TGTGCCAGCAGCCCGCGACAGGGGACTGAAGCTTTCTTT
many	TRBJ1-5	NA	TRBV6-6	CASRSSDFPEPQHF	TGTGCCAGCAGGTCCTCGGACTTCCCTGAGCCCCAGCATTTT
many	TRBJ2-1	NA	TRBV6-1	CASSELGRGSHNEQFF	TGTGCCAGCAGTGAATTGGGACGGGGGTCCCACAATGAGCAGTTCTTC
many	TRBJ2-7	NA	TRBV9	CASSPTVYSYEQYF	TGTGCCAGCAGCCCGACAGTCTACTCCTACGAGCAGTACTTC
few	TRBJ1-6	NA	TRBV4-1	CASSQEFRENSPLNF	TGCGCCAGCAGCCAAGAGTTCAGGGAGAACTCACCCCTCAACTTT
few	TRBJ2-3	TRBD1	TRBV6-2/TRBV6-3	CASSPPGQGPDTQYF	TGTGCCAGCAGCCCCCCCGGACAGGGTCCAGATACGCAGTATTTT
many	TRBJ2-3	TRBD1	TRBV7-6	CASSSRDRFTDTQYF	TGTGCCAGCAGCTCCCGGGACAGGTTCACAGATACGCAGTATTTT
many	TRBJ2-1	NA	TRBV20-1	CSASGLANNEQFF	TGCAGTGCTAGTGGCCTAGCCAACAATGAGCAGTTCTTC
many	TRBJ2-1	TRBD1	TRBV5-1	CASSLVSGTVGAF	TGCGCCAGCAGCTTGGTGTCCGGGACAGTGGGCGCCTTC